This T cell receptor beta chain emerged from a study of blood T cell repertoires in COVID-19. Overall study context: T cells, B-cell-depleted T cells, or PBMCs supplied cDNA or gDNA.

Per the germline V gene, CDR1 is MNHEY and CDR2 is SVGAGI. Trimming shortened V by 2 bases and J by 7 bases, and 12 bases separated the two germline ends. The CDR3 sequence is 14 residues long. Some clones are missing from TCRdb's copy, which holds only in-frame ones; the method was immunoSEQ multiplex PCR. This sample has about 30,000 clones, with around 83% found just once. In its sample, this clone was seen a few times. This TCR derives from a human donor in a cohort sampled during active COVID-19. Sequenced input: peripheral blood. This sequence joins TRBV6-5 and TRBJ1-3; a weak D match, TRBD1 (6 bases). CDR3 amino acids: CASSYTQGRNTIYF. Here the CDR3 DNA reads TGTGCCAGCAGTTACACACAGGGTCGGAACACCATATATTTT.